Listed below are T cell receptor beta chains from one sample, sequenced in a study of T cell responses to AZD1222 COVID-19 vaccine. Repertoires were generated with immunoSEQ multiplex PCR, while TCRdb's copy carries only in-frame clones and drops some. The sample contains 150,000 to 200,000 clones, approximately 90% of which appear only once. Sample: peripheral blood, taken 28 days after the second dose of the MenACWY control vaccine. The origin of the receptors is an adult who received the MenACWY meningococcal vaccine as a control. CDR3s leave out the opening cysteine and the closing phenylalanine or tryptophan. Fields, in order: J gene, V gene, clone size, CDR3 protein. Expanded clones are given a class, and other clones once, few, many or no size at all.

>TRBJ1-3|TRBV3-1/TRBV3-2|NA
ASSQTGGSGNTIY
>TRBJ1-3|TRBV2|NA
ASRGTGDGNTIY
>TRBJ2-5|TRBV5-1|few
ASSLVAGAGETQY
>TRBJ2-1|TRBV4-2|NA
ASSLPGGGSYNEQF
>TRBJ1-2|TRBV2|NA
ASSGIDSYKLSANYGYT
>TRBJ2-1|TRBV9|NA
ASSNPSSRSKEQF
>TRBJ1-1|TRBV2|NA
ASSEGNTEAF
>TRBJ1-1|TRBV25-1|NA
ASRGGSRTEAF
>TRBJ1-2|TRBV27|NA
ASSGGTGGAGNNYGYT
>TRBJ1-3|TRBV3-1/TRBV3-2|NA
ASSQSLGGNTIY
>TRBJ2-1|TRBV10-3|NA
AISFEGYNEQF
>TRBJ2-2|TRBV6-5|NA
ASSYTGPSNTGELF
>TRBJ2-1|TRBV19|NA
ASRGQVSTYNEQF
>TRBJ2-1|TRBV7-6|NA
ASSLYTGGSYNEQF
>TRBJ2-7|TRBV7-2|NA
ASSLAGQSYEQY
>TRBJ1-1|TRBV4-3|NA
ASSQVEQARAEAF
>TRBJ2-1|TRBV29-1|NA
SVTHPKGGTSGDNEQF
>TRBJ1-4|TRBV30|NA
AWGDIATNEKLF
>TRBJ1-1|TRBV7-8|NA
ASSLGQLMNTEAF
>TRBJ2-7|TRBV7-2|NA
ASSLSQGREQY
>TRBJ2-7|TRBV6-5|NA
ASVNPGRASYEQY
>TRBJ2-3|TRBV7-7|NA
ASSLDASSTDTQY
>TRBJ2-3|TRBV6-2/TRBV6-3|NA
ASSYLAGGPSDTQY
>TRBJ2-7|TRBV7-9|NA
ASSLDRERAYEQY
>TRBJ2-7|TRBV27|NA
ASRTGTQNGQY
>TRBJ2-4|TRBV3-1/TRBV3-2|NA
ASSQPAAGVKNIQY
>TRBJ1-1|TRBV7-8|NA
ASSLGPYTEAF
>TRBJ2-2|TRBV16|NA
ASSQSLFVPRQTTPDTGELF
>TRBJ2-1|TRBV9|NA
ASSVEIATYNEQF
>TRBJ1-2|TRBV12-3/TRBV12-4|NA
ASSLGGNYGYT
>TRBJ1-6|TRBV5-1|NA
ASSLETGDSYNSPLH
>TRBJ2-2|TRBV5-6|NA
ASSSGGTGELF
>TRBJ1-2|TRBV28|NA
ASSLTPGFNYGYT
>TRBJ2-3|TRBV2|once
ASTQPVDTGFTDTQY
>TRBJ1-1|TRBV19|NA
ASSMPGLNTEAF
>TRBJ1-6|TRBV5-4|NA
ASSSPSGTGNSPLH
>TRBJ2-3|TRBV7-3|NA
ASSVQGQRTDTQY
>TRBJ2-2|TRBV7-9|once
ASSLGAANTGELF
>TRBJ2-7|TRBV3-1/TRBV3-2|NA
ASSQVTGDEQY
>TRBJ1-4|TRBV10-3|NA
AISEAGSRREKLF
>TRBJ1-6|TRBV7-2|NA
ASSPGTYNSPLH
>TRBJ1-2|TRBV30|NA
ACPVGLFGDGYT
>TRBJ2-3|TRBV6-2/TRBV6-3|NA
ASSYDRGTDTQY
>TRBJ2-5|TRBV7-9|NA
ASSLEGVQETQY
>TRBJ2-1|TRBV30|NA
AWSGRAHNEQF
>TRBJ1-5|TRBV5-1|NA
ASSLWVGEAQH
>TRBJ2-2|TRBV3-1/TRBV3-2|NA
ASSQESRTGELF
>TRBJ1-6|TRBV28|few
ASSLIRQGDNSPLH
>TRBJ1-2|TRBV19|NA
ASSISNRGNGYT
>TRBJ2-1|TRBV2|NA
ASSVERYPYNEQF
>TRBJ1-4|TRBV7-8|NA
ASSSLTGGNEKLF
>TRBJ2-7|TRBV7-2|NA
ASSPIPLDEQY
>TRBJ2-7|TRBV6-5|NA
ASVPGTGRYEQY